Below, 15 T cell receptor beta chains from the same sample are listed, as sequenced in a study of blood T cell repertoires in COVID-19. Here immunoSEQ multiplex PCR was the method, and the copy in TCRdb shows in-frame clones only, minus some. The table has about 180,000 clones, 89% seen once. The sequenced sample consisted of PBMCs or T cells enriched from blood (not recorded which). The receptors shown here come from a woman aged 40 to 49 with acute COVID-19.

The V gene is TRBV29-1, the J gene TRBJ1-2; D ambiguous. Per germline, CDR1 SQVTM and CDR2 ANQGSEA. The germline V and J ends were trimmed by 2 bases and 4 bases, with 8 bases remaining between them. This CDR3 comprises 12 residues. The CDR3, as DNA: TGCAGCGTTGAACCGGCGGGCTATGGCTACACCTTC. Translated, it gives CSVEPAGYGYTF.

The chain links TRBV19 to TRBJ2-3, with D perhaps TRBD2 (6 bases). V was shortened by 9 bases and J by 0 bases, with 28 bases between the two germline ends. Germline loops: CDR1 LNHDA, CDR2 SQIVND (reference sequence). The CDR3 covers 19 residues. The chain's CDR3 is CARGSFGGGRNASTDTQYF. In DNA, the CDR3 is TGTGCCAGAGGGTCTTTCGGGGGAGGCCGCAACGCTAGCACAGATACGCAGTATTTT.

The CDR3 spells CASSLGADTQYF. CDR3 sequence (DNA): TGTGCCAGCAGCTTGGGGGCGGATACGCAGTATTTT. The V and J genes are TRBV7-9 and TRBJ2-3, with D maybe TRBD1 (6 bases). CDR3 size: 12 residues. Germline V lookup: CDR1 SEHNR, CDR2 FQNEAQ (reference sequence). Trimming stripped 3 bases from V and 6 bases from J, with 7 bases between.

The J gene is TRBJ2-7, the V gene TRBV7-2, with D tentatively TRBD1 (6 bases). The CDR3 contains 15 residues. Germline-derived CDR1 and CDR2 are SGHTA and FQGNSA. V was trimmed by 4 bases and J by 0 bases, leaving 13 bases between them. Here the CDR3 reads CASSSWTEDSYEQYF. As DNA, the CDR3 is TGTGCCAGCAGCTCCTGGACAGAAGACTCCTACGAGCAGTACTTC.

This chain links TRBV28 with TRBJ1-5, with a possible D match to TRBD1 (6 bases). Germline-derived CDR1 and CDR2 are MDHEN and SYDVKM. V lost 0 bases to trimming and J lost 2 bases, with 8 bases between them. This CDR3 spans 15 amino acids. The CDR3 DNA sequence: TGTGCCAGCAGTTTATGGGGGGCTGGCAATCAGCCCCAGCATTTT. Its translation: CASSLWGAGNQPQHF.

The J gene is TRBJ2-7, the V gene TRBV7-9; D perhaps matches TRBD1 (5 bases). The CDR3 is made up of 15 amino acids. From germline, CDR1 is SEHNR and CDR2 FQNEAQ (reference sequence). The V and J ends lost 2 bases and 5 bases respectively, with 16 bases between them. Written as DNA, the CDR3 is TGTGCCAGCAGCTTATCGGCAGGGAACGCGGACGAGCAGTACTTC. This codes for CASSLSAGNADEQYF.

V gene TRBV7-2 combines with J gene TRBJ1-2, with 8 bases identical to TRBD1. The V and J ends lost 5 bases and 4 bases, in that order; junction bases with no gene match: 9. This CDR3 is 15 amino acids long. Looked up from germline, CDR1 is SGHTA and CDR2 is FQGNSA. This CDR3 is CASSHTTGGIYGYTF. The CDR3 bases are TGTGCCAGCAGCCACACCACAGGGGGTATCTATGGCTACACCTTC.

The rearrangement joins TRBV5-4 to TRBJ1-2, with D tentatively TRBD1 (5 bases). Germline V lookup: CDR1 SGHNT, CDR2 YYREEE (reference sequence). Trimming pared 1 base from V and 3 bases from J, leaving 10 bases between. CDR3 length: 14 residues. The CDR3 bases are TGTGCCAGCAGCTTGAGAGACAGCTACTATGGCTACACCTTC. This codes for CASSLRDSYYGYTF. The full variable domain, with the rest looked up from reference TRBV5-4 and TRBJ1-2, is ETGVTQSPTHLIKTRGQQVTLRCSSQSGHNTVSWYQQALGQGPQFIFQYYREEENGRGNFPPRFSGLQFPNYSSELNVNALELDDSALYLCASSLRDSYYGYTFGSGTRLTVV.

This chain joins TRBV13 and TRBJ2-6, with TRBD1 as a possible D gene (6 bases). The CDR3 loop spans 15 amino acids. Per the germline V gene, CDR1 is PRHDT and CDR2 is FYEKMQ (reference sequence). V was pared by 5 bases and J by 4 bases, with 12 bases between. Here the CDR3 reads CASSLQGSGANVLTF. In DNA form, the CDR3 reads TGTGCCAGCAGCCTACAGGGTTCGGGGGCCAACGTCCTGACTTTC.

The chain couples TRBV5-1 to TRBJ1-4; 7 bases are shared with TRBD1. Germline lookup yields CDR1 SGHRS and CDR2 YFSETQ. J was trimmed by 2 bases and V by 4 bases; bases with no gene match: 11. The CDR3 runs 17 residues. CDR3 bases: TGCGCCAGCAGCGCGACAGGGACATACGCGACTAATGAAAAACTGTTTTTT. Its protein product is CASSATGTYATNEKLFF.

J is TRBJ2-7 and V is TRBV14; D is ambiguous. V was shortened by 2 bases and J by 3 bases, with 11 bases between the two germline ends. The CDR3 is 14 residues long. CDR1 and CDR2 (germline): SGHDN, FVKESK. The CDR3 DNA sequence: TGTGCCAGCAGCCAATCACTATTGAACTACGAGCAGTACTTC. This codes for CASSQSLLNYEQYF.

This clone was found once. V gene TRBV11-2 combines with J gene TRBJ1-2, with D perhaps TRBD1 (6 bases). The germline V and J ends were trimmed by 5 bases and 7 bases, with 11 bases remaining between them. The germline CDR1 and CDR2 sequences are SGHAT and FQNNGV. The CDR3 runs 12 residues. CDR3 coding DNA: TGTGCCAGCAGCCCCGGGACATCTGGCTACACCTTC. Amino acid sequence: CASSPGTSGYTF.

This chain uses TRBV12-5 with TRBJ1-2, with unresolved D. Trimming took 6 bases from V and 4 from J, leaving 12 bases between them. CDR3 size: 13 residues. Germline V gene lookup returns CDR1 LGHNT and CDR2 FRNRAP. The DNA for the CDR3 is TGTGCTAGTGGGGCTGCGGGATCCTATGGCTACACCTTC. Its translation is CASGAAGSYGYTF.

This chain joins TRBV3-1 (or the pseudogene TRBV3-2) and TRBJ2-3; 7 bases are a match to TRBD2. Germline lookup yields CDR1 LGHDT and CDR2 YNNKEL (reference sequence). This CDR3 has 17 residues. The J segment lost 1 base and the V segment lost 4 bases, leaving 11 bases of the junction unmatched. The CDR3 nucleotides read TGTGCCAGCAGCCCCGGCGGTGGCGGGGGTCGCACAGATACGCAGTATTTT. This sequence encodes CASSPGGGGGRTDTQYF.

The chain's CDR3 is CASSDRGAAVDRISYEQYF. In DNA form, the CDR3 reads TGCGCCAGCAGTGACCGGGGGGCCGCTGTTGACCGTATCTCCTACGAGCAGTACTTC. This chain uses TRBV10-1 with TRBJ2-7; maybe TRBD2 (7 bases). Trimming left V 3 bases short and J 0 bases short, with 24 bases between. From germline, CDR1 is WNHNN and CDR2 SYGVQD (reference sequence). The CDR3 is 19 residues long.